The following is a T cell receptor (beta chain) sequence with its context. Its target is unknown. This entry is derived from a study of T cell responses to AZD1222 COVID-19 vaccine. Findings of the study overall: Spike regions recognized by vaccine-associated CD4 TCRs spanned the protein, led by 160-218 and 743-854. A mostly white British donor set with more females was recruited, and clonal diversity was possibly underestimated. The study identified only a handful of AZD1222 recipients as seropositive at baseline.

Here immunoSEQ multiplex PCR was the method, and the copy in TCRdb shows in-frame clones only, minus some. The sample carries 110,000 to 150,000 clones, approximately 90% recorded once. Germline CDR1 reads LGHDT; CDR2 reads YNNKEL (reference sequence). The V end was cut by 3 bases, the J end by 6 bases, with 15 bases between. The CDR3 consists of 15 residues. The sample was peripheral blood, taken on day 0 of AZD1222 vaccination. The chain recombines TRBV3-1 (or the pseudogene TRBV3-2) with TRBJ2-1; a possible D gene is TRBD2 (7 bases). The receptor was derived from an adult in good health. This chain's CDR3 is CASSQRGGQSNEQFF. The CDR3 coding sequence is TGTGCCAGCAGCCAGAGGGGGGGGCAGAGCAATGAGCAGTTCTTC.